The entry below gives a single T cell receptor beta chain sequence along with its context. Both TCR beta VDJ combination and CDR3 sequence profiling were carried out. Genomic DNA was the template for this profiling. TCRdb re-analysed the reads in MiXCR, keeping a single row per CDR3 protein. The sample has about 180,000 distinct CDR3 sequences; roughly 60% are singletons. The data were taken from a study of CD8+CD57+ T cells in acquired aplastic anemia. Germline CDR1 reads SNHLY; CDR2 reads FYNNEI. The V and J ends lost 5 bases and 4 bases, in that order; junction bases with no gene match: 8. CDR3 length equals 15 residues. The authors sequenced patients whose flow cytometry had shown CD8+CD57+ cell expansion.

The chain carries TRBV2 and TRBJ2-1, with TRBD1 matching 7 bases. The TCR was taken from a human donor with aplastic anemia. Specimen: sorted CD4+, CD8+, or CD8+CD57+ T cells (not recorded which) from PBMCs. The CDR3 region is CASSLRDSTYNEQFF. The DNA of the CDR3 is TGTGCCAGCAGTTTGAGGGACAGTACTTACAATGAGCAGTTCTTC.